The clone carrying this T cell receptor beta chain is a singleton in its sample. Some clones are missing from TCRdb's copy, which holds only in-frame ones; the method was immunoSEQ multiplex PCR. The table shows about 2.3 million clones, with 80% to 95% occurring only once. This sample stems from a study of shared clonotypes between healthy human individuals. From germline, CDR1 is SGHDN and CDR2 FVKESK. CDR3 size: 16 residues. Trimming cost V 4 bases and J 2 bases; bases outside gene matches: 4. The sequenced material came from naive CD4+ T cells from PBMCs. Described subset: CD45RA+ positively selected. This TCR was recovered from a man between 18 and 35 years old in good health. Some clones in this sample may be carry-over from other donors' samples. The rearrangement links TRBV14 to TRBJ2-1, with TRBD2 matching over 11 bases. CDR3 DNA sequence: TGTGCCAGCAGCCCGAGACTAGCGGGGCCCTACAATGAGCAGTTCTTC. This encodes CASSPRLAGPYNEQFF.